The rows below give T cell receptor beta chains drawn from one sample of a study of T cell repertoires in cytomegalovirus infection. MiXCR was run by TCRdb on the reads, yielding one entry per CDR3 protein. Here the sample spans 300,000 to 400,000 distinct CDR3 sequences, approximately 18% being singletons. The material sequenced was PBMCs. The source is a human donor in good health (CMV status not recorded). Some clones in this sample may be carry-over from other donors' samples. Each CDR3 is given with its conserved first and last residue. The order of the fields is D gene, clone size, J gene, V gene, CDR3 DNA, CDR3 protein. A D gene is named only where the DNA matches it firmly. Clone sizes are given selectively: once, few, many, or a class where the clone is expanded.

.,few,TRBJ1-4,TRBV10-3,TGTGCCATCAGTGAGGGCTCCGGGGAAAAACTGTTTTTT,CAISEGSGEKLFF
TRBD2,few,TRBJ2-3,TRBV7-9,TGTGCCAGCATCCAGGGACTAGAGACAGATACGCAGTATTTT,CASIQGLETDTQYF
.,.,TRBJ2-3,TRBV15,TGTGCCACCAGCAGACGCCGAGGGATTAGTGCCGATACGCAGTATTTT,CATSRRRGISADTQYF
.,many,TRBJ2-3,TRBV7-2,TGTGCCAGCAGCCAACGGTGGGGGCGGTCAGATACGCAGTATTTT,CASSQRWGRSDTQYF
TRBD1,few,TRBJ1-1,TRBV7-9,TGTGCCAGCCGGACAGGGGGTGTGAACACTGAAGCTTTCTTT,CASRTGGVNTEAFF
.,few,TRBJ2-3,TRBV2,TGTGCCAGCAGTGCGGGACACCCTAGCACAGATACGCAGTATTTT,CASSAGHPSTDTQYF
TRBD1,.,TRBJ2-7,TRBV10-3,TGTGCCATCAGTGATCGTCAGGGGGTCTACGAGCAGTACTTC,CAISDRQGVYEQYF
.,many,TRBJ1-2,TRBV7-2,TGTGCCAGCAGCTCACAGGGCGGCTACACCTTC,CASSSQGGYTF
TRBD2,once,TRBJ2-7,TRBV7-8,TGTGCCAGCAGCTTAGTGGTTAGAGGGGGCCCGGGACTAGCGGGAGATCAGGACTCCTACGAGCAGTACTTC,CASSLVVRGGPGLAGDQDSYEQYF
.,many,TRBJ2-5,TRBV29-1,TGCAGCGTTAGACTTGCTGAGACCCAGTACTTC,CSVRLAETQYF
TRBD2,.,TRBJ2-1,TRBV11-2,TGTGCCAGCAGTTCTCGACTAGCGGGGCTTCAGTTCTTC,CASSSRLAGLQFF
.,few,TRBJ1-5,TRBV19,TGTGCCAGTAGTCACGGCATTAGCAATCAGCCCCAGCATTTT,CASSHGISNQPQHF
.,.,TRBJ2-4,TRBV11-2,TGTGCCAGCAGCCCGGTGGGAAGGAGAGCCAAAAACATTCAGTACTTC,CASSPVGRRAKNIQYF
TRBD1,.,TRBJ1-5,TRBV28,TGTGCCAGCAGTGGAGACAGGGGGCAGGTTCAGCCCCAGCATTTT,CASSGDRGQVQPQHF
TRBD2,.,TRBJ2-7,TRBV6-2/TRBV6-3,TGTGCCAGCAGTTACCGACTAGCGGGAGGGGCCGAGCAGTACTTC,CASSYRLAGGAEQYF
.,few,TRBJ2-7,TRBV7-2,TGTGCCAGCAGCTTAGGTTCCCTAAACTTATACGAGCAGTACTTC,CASSLGSLNLYEQYF
.,few,TRBJ1-6,TRBV11-2,TGTGCCAGCAAGGGTTATAATTCACCCCTCCACTTT,CASKGYNSPLHF
.,.,TRBJ1-6,TRBV18,TGTGCCAGCTCACCTTACCGGGTTAATTCACCCCTCCACTTT,CASSPYRVNSPLHF
.,.,TRBJ2-1,TRBV7-9,TGTGCCAGCAGATTAAGGGGGGGGGAGTTCACCTACAATGAGCAGTTCTTC,CASRLRGGEFTYNEQFF
TRBD2,many,TRBJ2-2,TRBV7-2,TGTGCCAGCAGTCTAGCGGGGAACACCGGGGAGCTGTTTTTT,CASSLAGNTGELFF
TRBD2,many,TRBJ2-7,TRBV7-6,TGTGCCAGCAGCTTAGGGCCTGGCGGGAGTCCCCTGGTACGCGAGCAGTACTTC,CASSLGPGGSPLVREQYF
TRBD2,few,TRBJ2-7,TRBV20-1,TGCAGTGCTAGAGGTGTTAGCGGGAGCCCCCGAGAGCAGTACTTC,CSARGVSGSPREQYF
.,many,TRBJ2-2,TRBV7-8,TGTGCCAGCAGCTCTTTGTCGGCACACGGGGAGCTGTTTTTT,CASSSLSAHGELFF
.,.,TRBJ2-3,TRBV6-6,TGTGCCAGCAGTAAGGACCCGACTGTACGACTAGATACGCAGTATTTT,CASSKDPTVRLDTQYF
TRBD2,many,TRBJ2-1,TRBV7-2,TGTGCCAGCAGCTTAGTTTTGGTAGCGGGTTACAATGAGCAGTTCTTC,CASSLVLVAGYNEQFF
.,many,TRBJ2-3,TRBV11-2,TGTGCCAGCAGCTTAGTAGAGGAGGTAGCCCCTAGCACAGATACGCAGTATTTT,CASSLVEEVAPSTDTQYF
TRBD1,.,TRBJ2-7,TRBV6-6,TGTGCCAGCAGATCTAGACAGACAGGGGGCTCCTACGAGCAGTACTTC,CASRSRQTGGSYEQYF
.,.,TRBJ2-6,TRBV11-2,TGTGCCAGCAGCTTATATCATGGGACCGGGGCCATGAGGCCTGGGGCCAACGTCCTGACTTTC,CASSLYHGTGAMRPGANVLTF